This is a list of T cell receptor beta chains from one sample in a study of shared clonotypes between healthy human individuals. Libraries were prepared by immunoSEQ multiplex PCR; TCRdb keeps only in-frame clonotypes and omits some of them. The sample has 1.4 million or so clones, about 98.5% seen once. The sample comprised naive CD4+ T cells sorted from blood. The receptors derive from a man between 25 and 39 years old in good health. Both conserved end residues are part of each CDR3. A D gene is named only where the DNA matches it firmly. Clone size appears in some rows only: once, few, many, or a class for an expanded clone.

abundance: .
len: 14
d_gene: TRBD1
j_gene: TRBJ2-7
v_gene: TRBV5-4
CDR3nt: TGTGCCAGCTCCCGGGACAGGGGAACCTACGAGCAGTACTTC
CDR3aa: CASSRDRGTYEQYF

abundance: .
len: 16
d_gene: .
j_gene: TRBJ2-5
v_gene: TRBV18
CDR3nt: TGTGCCAGCTCACCCATACCGACAGGCCCTGGGGAGACCCAGTACTTC
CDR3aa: CASSPIPTGPGETQYF

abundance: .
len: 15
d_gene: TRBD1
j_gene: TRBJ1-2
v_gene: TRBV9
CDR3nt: TGTGCCAGCAGCGTAGGGGGACAGGGAGTCCATGGCTACACCTTC
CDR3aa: CASSVGGQGVHGYTF

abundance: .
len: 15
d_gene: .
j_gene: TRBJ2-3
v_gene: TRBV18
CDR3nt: TGTGCCAGCTCACCAGCGCAACTAAGCGCAGATACGCAGTATTTT
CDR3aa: CASSPAQLSADTQYF

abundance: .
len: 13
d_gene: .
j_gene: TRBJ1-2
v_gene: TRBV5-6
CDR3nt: TGTGCCAGCAGCAGTCAGGGATCCTATGGCTACACCTTC
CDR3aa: CASSSQGSYGYTF

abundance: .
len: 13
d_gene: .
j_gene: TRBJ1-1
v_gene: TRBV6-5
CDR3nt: TGTGCCAGCCTGCCCGGGCCCGACACTGAAGCTTTCTTT
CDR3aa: CASLPGPDTEAFF

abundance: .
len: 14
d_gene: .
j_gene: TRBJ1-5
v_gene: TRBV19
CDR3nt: TGTGCCAGTAGGAAAGACAGAGTCAATCAGCCCCAGCATTTT
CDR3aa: CASRKDRVNQPQHF

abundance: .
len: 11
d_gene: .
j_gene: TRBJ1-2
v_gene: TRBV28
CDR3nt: TGTGCCAGCAGATCTTTGTTTGGCTACACCTTC
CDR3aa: CASRSLFGYTF

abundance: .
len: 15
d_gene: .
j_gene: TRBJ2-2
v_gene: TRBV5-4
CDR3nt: TGTGCCAGCAGTTCGGGACGCCCCAACACCGGGGAGCTGTTTTTT
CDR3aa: CASSSGRPNTGELFF

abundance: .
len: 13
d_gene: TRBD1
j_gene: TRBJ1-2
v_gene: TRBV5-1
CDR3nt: TGCGCCAGCAGCGTGGACAGGGACTATGGCTACACCTTC
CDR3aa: CASSVDRDYGYTF

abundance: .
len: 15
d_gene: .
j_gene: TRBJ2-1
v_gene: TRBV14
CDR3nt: TGTGCCAGCAGCCTTCTAATGGGCGGTTACAATGAGCAGTTCTTC
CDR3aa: CASSLLMGGYNEQFF

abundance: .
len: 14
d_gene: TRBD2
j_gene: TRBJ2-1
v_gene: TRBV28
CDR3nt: TGTGCCAGCCGGCTGGCGGGAGCTTCTGGTGAGCAGTTCTTC
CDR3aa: CASRLAGASGEQFF

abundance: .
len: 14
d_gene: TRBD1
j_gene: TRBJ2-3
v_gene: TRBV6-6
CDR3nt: TGTGCCAGCAGACGGGACAGGGGTATGGATACGCAGTATTTT
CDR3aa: CASRRDRGMDTQYF

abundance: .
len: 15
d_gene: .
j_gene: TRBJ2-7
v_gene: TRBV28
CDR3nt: TGTGCCAGCAGTTTAGTAGCAGGGAACTCCTACGAGCAGTACTTC
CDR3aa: CASSLVAGNSYEQYF

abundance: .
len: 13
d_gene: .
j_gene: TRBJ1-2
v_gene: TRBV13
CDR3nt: TGTGCCAGCAGCTTAAGAGGGAACTATGGCTACACCTTC
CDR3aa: CASSLRGNYGYTF

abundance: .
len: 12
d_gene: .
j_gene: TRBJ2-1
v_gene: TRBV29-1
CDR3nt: TGCAGCGTTGTTGAACAGTACAATGAGCAGTTCTTC
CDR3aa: CSVVEQYNEQFF

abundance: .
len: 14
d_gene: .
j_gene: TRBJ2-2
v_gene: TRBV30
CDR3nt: TGTGCCTGGAAAGGGTCTTTCCTGGTCGGGGAGCTGTTTTTT
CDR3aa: CAWKGSFLVGELFF

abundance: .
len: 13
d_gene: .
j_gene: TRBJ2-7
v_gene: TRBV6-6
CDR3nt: TGTGCCAGCAGAACATCAGGAGTCTACGAGCAGTACTTC
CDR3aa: CASRTSGVYEQYF

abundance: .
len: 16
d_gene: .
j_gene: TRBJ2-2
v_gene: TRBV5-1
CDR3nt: TGCGCCAGCAGCGTATCCGCACAGGGGAACACCGGGGAGCTGTTTTTT
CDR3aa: CASSVSAQGNTGELFF

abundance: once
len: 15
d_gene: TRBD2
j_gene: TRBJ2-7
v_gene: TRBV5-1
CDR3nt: TGCGCCAGCAGCTTGGGGCTAGCGGGAGGGCAAGAGCAGTACTTC
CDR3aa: CASSLGLAGGQEQYF

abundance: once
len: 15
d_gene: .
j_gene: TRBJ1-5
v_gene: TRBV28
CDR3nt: TGTGCCACCTCTAATCCAAGCGCTAGCAATCAGCCCCAGCATTTT
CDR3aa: CATSNPSASNQPQHF

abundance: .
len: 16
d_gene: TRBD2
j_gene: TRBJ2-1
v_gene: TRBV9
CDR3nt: TGTGCCAGCAGCGTAGGTCTAGCGGGAGTGGAGTATGAGCAGTTCTTC
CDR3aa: CASSVGLAGVEYEQFF

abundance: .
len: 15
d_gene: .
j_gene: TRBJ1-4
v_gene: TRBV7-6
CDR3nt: TGTGCCAGCAGCTTAGGGCACCTAACTAATGAAAAACTGTTTTTT
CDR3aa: CASSLGHLTNEKLFF

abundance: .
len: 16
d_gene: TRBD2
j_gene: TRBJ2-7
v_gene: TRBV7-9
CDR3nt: TGTGCCAGCAGCTTAGGACCTAGCGGGAGGATCTACGAGCAGTACTTC
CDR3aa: CASSLGPSGRIYEQYF

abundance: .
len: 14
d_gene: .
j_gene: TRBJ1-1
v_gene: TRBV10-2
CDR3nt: TGCGCCAGCACCCCGGGGGAGGGCTATACTGAAGCTTTCTTT
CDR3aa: CASTPGEGYTEAFF

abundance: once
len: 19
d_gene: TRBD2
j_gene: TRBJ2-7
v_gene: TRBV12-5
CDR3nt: TGTGCTAGTGGTTTGATAAGGACCGGCCTTAGCGGGAATAACTACGAGCAGTACTTC
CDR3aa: CASGLIRTGLSGNNYEQYF

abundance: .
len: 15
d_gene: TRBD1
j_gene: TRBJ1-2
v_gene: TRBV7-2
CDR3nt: TGTGCCAGCAGCTTAGTCCCCACAGGGGACTATGGCTACACCTTC
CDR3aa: CASSLVPTGDYGYTF

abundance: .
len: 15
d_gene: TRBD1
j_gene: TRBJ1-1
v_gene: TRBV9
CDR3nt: TGTGCCAGCACCGAGACAGGGAGCGTTAGTGCTGAAGCTTTCTTT
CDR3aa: CASTETGSVSAEAFF

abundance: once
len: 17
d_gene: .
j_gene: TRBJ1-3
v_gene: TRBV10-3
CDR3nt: TGTGCCATCAGTCTCGCCGGACAGCTCGACTCTGGAAACACCATATATTTT
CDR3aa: CAISLAGQLDSGNTIYF

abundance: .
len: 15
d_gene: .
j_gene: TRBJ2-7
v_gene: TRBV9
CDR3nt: TGTGCCAGCAGCCCTTCAGCGGAGGTCTCCTACGAGCAGTACTTC
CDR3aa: CASSPSAEVSYEQYF

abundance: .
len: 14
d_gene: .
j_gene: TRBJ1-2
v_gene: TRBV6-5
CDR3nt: TGTGCCAGCAGTTACTCTCGGGTTAACTATGGCTACACCTTC
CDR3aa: CASSYSRVNYGYTF

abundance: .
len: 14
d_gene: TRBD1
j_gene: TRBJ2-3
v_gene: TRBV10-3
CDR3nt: TGTGCCACGACCGGGACAGGGCGCACAGATACGCAGTATTTT
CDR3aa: CATTGTGRTDTQYF